The clone carrying this T cell receptor beta chain has more than one count but fewer than ten. This entry comes from a study of spatial heterogeneity in lung cancer. Background on the study: The study sequenced follow-up PBMC samples when they were available, at a median of about two years after resection.

Unmatched junction bases numbered 6, after V lost 6 bases and J lost 5 bases. CDR1 is LGHDT and CDR2 is YNNKEL in the germline V gene (reference sequence). The CDR3 is made up of 13 amino acids. TCRdb recomputed calls from the 5' RACE reads with MiXCR, one row per CDR3 protein. The table includes tens of thousands of distinct CDR3 sequences, less than 20% detected once. The sample's time point: blood at routine non-recurrence follow-up after resection. The chain has TRBV3-1 and TRBJ1-1; the match to TRBD1 covers 7 bases. Sequenced here: PBMCs, sampled at follow-up. The receptor's source is a male donor with early-stage non-small cell lung cancer. CDR3 DNA: TGTGCCAGCAGGGCGACAGGGAGGACTGAAGCTTTCTTT. Protein product: CASRATGRTEAFF. The whole variable domain, filled in from reference TRBV3-1 and TRBJ1-1, reads DTAVSQTPKYLVTQMGNDKSIKCEQNLGHDTMYWYKQDSKKFLKIMFSYNNKELIINETVPNRFSPKSPDKAHLNLHINSLELGDSAVYFCASRATGRTEAFFGQGTRLTVV.